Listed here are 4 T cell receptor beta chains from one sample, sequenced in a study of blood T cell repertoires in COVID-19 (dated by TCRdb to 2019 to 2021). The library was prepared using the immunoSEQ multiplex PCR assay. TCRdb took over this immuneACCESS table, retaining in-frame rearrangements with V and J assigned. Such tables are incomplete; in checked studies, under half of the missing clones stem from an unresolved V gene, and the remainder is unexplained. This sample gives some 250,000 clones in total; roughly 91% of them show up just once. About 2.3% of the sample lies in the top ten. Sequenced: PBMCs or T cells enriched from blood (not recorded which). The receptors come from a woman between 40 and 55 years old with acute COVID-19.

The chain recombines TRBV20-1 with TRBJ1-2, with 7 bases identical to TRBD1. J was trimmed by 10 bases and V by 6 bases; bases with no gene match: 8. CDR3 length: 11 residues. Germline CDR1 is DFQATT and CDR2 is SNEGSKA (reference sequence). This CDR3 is CSATGIGDYTF. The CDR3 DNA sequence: TGCAGTGCGACAGGGATCGGAGACTACACCTTC.

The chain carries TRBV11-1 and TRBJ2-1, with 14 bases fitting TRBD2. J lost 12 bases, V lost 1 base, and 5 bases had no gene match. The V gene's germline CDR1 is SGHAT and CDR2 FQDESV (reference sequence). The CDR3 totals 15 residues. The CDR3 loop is CASSLEGTSGGGQFF. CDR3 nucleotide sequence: TGTGCCAGCAGCTTAGAGGGGACTAGCGGGGGAGGGCAGTTCTTC.

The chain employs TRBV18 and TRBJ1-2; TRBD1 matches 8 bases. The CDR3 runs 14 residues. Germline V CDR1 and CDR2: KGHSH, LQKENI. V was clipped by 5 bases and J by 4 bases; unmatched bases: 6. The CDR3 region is CASSIGQGIYGYTF. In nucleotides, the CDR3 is TGTGCCAGCTCAATCGGACAGGGAATCTATGGCTACACCTTC.

In nucleotides, the CDR3 is TGTGCCAGCTCACCAGAGGGAACAACTAATGAAAAACTGTTTTTT. Residues: CASSPEGTTNEKLFF. The chain employs TRBV18 and TRBJ1-4; no firm D call. Deletions cut 2 bases from V and 0 bases from J, with 7 bases between. Germline lookup yields CDR1 KGHSH and CDR2 LQKENI. The CDR3 has 15 residues.